This note documents a single TCR beta chain sequence. CDR3 length: 14 residues. The V and J ends lost 10 bases and 0 bases respectively, with 13 bases between them. Germline V CDR1 and CDR2: KGHDR, SFDVKD. The data are from a study of T cell responses to AZD1222 COVID-19 vaccine. The table came from immunoSEQ multiplex PCR; TCRdb's copy has only in-frame clones and leaves some out. The sample yields some 110,000 clones, over 80% seen once. The input for sequencing was peripheral blood, taken on day 0 of AZD1222 vaccination. This TCR derives from an adult in good health. This rearrangement joins TRBV24-1 to TRBJ2-3; the D gene is possibly TRBD1 (5 bases). The CDR3 DNA reads as TGTGCCACATCACCTCGACAGAGCACAGATACGCAGTATTTT. Translation gives CATSPRQSTDTQYF.